This T cell receptor (beta chain) was sequenced in a study of blood T cell repertoires in COVID-19. Study information: The United States, Italy and Spain supplied acute and convalescent COVID-19 samples.

Germline CDR1 SGHRS, CDR2 YFSETQ. CDR3 length: 18 residues. Trimming pared 0 bases from V and 7 bases from J, leaving 23 bases between. Individuals drawn from 20 to 25 US areas were roughly 18 to 100 years old. In assigning cohorts, the study relied on participant-reported clinical history. Original processing methods: Researchers report that nucleated cell counts were estimated from reference gene primer amplification. Sequencing used immunoSEQ multiplex PCR; TCRdb keeps in-frame clones, though not all of them. That table gives V, J and clone size, and the DNA gave D and trimming. Of roughly 400,000 clones listed, about 90% are singletons.

This TCR was recovered from a man between 18 and 35 years old who had recovered from COVID-19. Sequenced material: PBMCs or T cells enriched from blood (not recorded which). This chain connects TRBV5-1 to TRBJ2-1; possibly TRBD1 for D (5 bases). For the CDR3, the DNA is TGCGCCAGCAGCTTGGCAGGGCAGCGCCCATATTATCCAAATGAGCAGTTCTTC. Protein sequence: CASSLAGQRPYYPNEQFF.